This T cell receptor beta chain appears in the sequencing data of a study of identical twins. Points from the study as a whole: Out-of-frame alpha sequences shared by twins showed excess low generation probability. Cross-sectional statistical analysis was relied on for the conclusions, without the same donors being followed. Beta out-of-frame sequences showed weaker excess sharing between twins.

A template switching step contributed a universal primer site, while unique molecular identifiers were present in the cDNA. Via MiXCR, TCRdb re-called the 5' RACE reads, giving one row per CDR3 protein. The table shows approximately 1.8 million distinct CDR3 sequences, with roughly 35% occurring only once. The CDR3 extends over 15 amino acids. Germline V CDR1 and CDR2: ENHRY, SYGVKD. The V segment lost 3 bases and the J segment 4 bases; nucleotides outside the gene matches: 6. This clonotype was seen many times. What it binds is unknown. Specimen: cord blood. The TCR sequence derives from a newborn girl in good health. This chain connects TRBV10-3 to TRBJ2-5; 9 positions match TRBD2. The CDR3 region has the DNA TGTGCCATCAGTGACCCTTCACTAGCGGGAGAGACCCAGTACTTC. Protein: CAISDPSLAGETQYF.